The rows below give T cell receptor beta chains drawn from one sample of a study of PD-1 blockade in mismatch repair-deficient tumors. TCRdb's copy holds only in-frame clones and misses some; the assay was immunoSEQ multiplex PCR. In the table there are about 34,000 clones, less than 90% of which are singletons. Sequenced here: PBMCs, sampled 6 to 7 weeks after starting pembrolizumab. These receptors came from an adult with mismatch repair-deficient cancer. The CDR3 runs from the conserved cysteine through the conserved F or W. Fields, in order: clone size, J gene, V gene, D gene, CDR3 DNA, CDR3 protein. The D gene is left open where the match is weak. Some rows have no size entry. The others give once, few or many, or a class for an expanded clone.

>.|TRBJ1-1|TRBV28|.
TGTGCCAGCAGTTTATTCCGGCGGACTGAAGCTTTCTTT
CASSLFRRTEAFF
>.|TRBJ1-2|TRBV14|TRBD1
TGTGCCAGCAGCCGGAACCTAAGGCAGGGGGATGGCTACACCTTC
CASSRNLRQGDGYTF
>.|TRBJ1-2|TRBV6-6|.
TGTGCCAGCAGTCCCGCGACAGATTACTATGGCTACACCTTC
CASSPATDYYGYTF
>.|TRBJ2-2|TRBV5-6|.
TGTGCCAGCAGCTCTGACAGGTTGAACACCGGGGAGCTGTTTTTT
CASSSDRLNTGELFF
>.|TRBJ2-3|TRBV6-5|TRBD2
TGTGCCAGCAGTTCCCCTAGCGGGTGGGGCACAGATACGCAGTATTTT
CASSSPSGWGTDTQYF
>few|TRBJ2-1|TRBV11-2|.
TGTGCCAGCACACGCGGCAATGAGCAGTTCTTC
CASTRGNEQFF
>.|TRBJ2-1|TRBV7-3|.
TGTGCCAGCAGCTTACATGGGTCGGGGAATGAGCAGTTCTTC
CASSLHGSGNEQFF
>.|TRBJ2-1|TRBV7-3|.
TGTGCCAGCAGCTTAAATCGGGGGGCGGGATACAATGAGCAGTTCTTC
CASSLNRGAGYNEQFF
>.|TRBJ2-4|TRBV5-4|.
TGTGCCAGCAGCTTGGCAGCGGGAGCCAAAAACATTCAGTACTTC
CASSLAAGAKNIQYF
>once|TRBJ1-2|TRBV10-1|.
TGCGCCAGCAGTGCCGCGGCCGACTATGGCTACACCTTC
CASSAAADYGYTF
>.|TRBJ1-1|TRBV7-9|.
TGTGCCAGCAGCCTAGGACAGAGATACACTGAAGCTTTCTTT
CASSLGQRYTEAFF
>.|TRBJ1-1|TRBV9|TRBD1
TGTGCCAGCAGTGGACAGGGGGCATTGAACACTGAAGCTTTCTTT
CASSGQGALNTEAFF
>.|TRBJ2-1|TRBV19|TRBD2
TGTGCCAGTAGTATCCAAGCGACTAGCGGGCCATACAATGAGCAGTTCTTC
CASSIQATSGPYNEQFF
>few|TRBJ2-7|TRBV29-1|TRBD1
TGCAGCGTCGTCCCGGGACAGGGGGACTACGAGCAGTACTTC
CSVVPGQGDYEQYF
>.|TRBJ1-3|TRBV28|.
TGTGCCAGCAGCCCTGTAGGAGGGTCTGGAAACACCATATATTTT
CASSPVGGSGNTIYF
>.|TRBJ2-3|TRBV4-2|.
TGTGCCAGCAGCCCACATGCAGATACGCAGTATTTT
CASSPHADTQYF
>few|TRBJ2-3|TRBV7-8|.
TGTGCCAGCAGCCCCCTTTTGGGGGCGGAGGGCACAGATACGCAGTATTTT
CASSPLLGAEGTDTQYF
>.|TRBJ1-5|TRBV19|.
TGTGCCAGTAGTACCCAGGGGTATAGCAATCAGCCCCAGCATTTT
CASSTQGYSNQPQHF
>.|TRBJ2-5|TRBV4-1|.
TGCGCCAGCAGCCAAGAAGGCAGGCCAGGAATGGAGACCCAGTACTTC
CASSQEGRPGMETQYF
>.|TRBJ2-3|TRBV10-1|.
TGCGCCAGCAGTGACGGGACACTTAGCACAGATACGCAGTATTTT
CASSDGTLSTDTQYF
>.|TRBJ2-3|TRBV2|TRBD1
TGTGCCAGCGAAGGACAGGCTAGCACAGATACGCAGTATTTT
CASEGQASTDTQYF
>few|TRBJ2-7|TRBV7-3|.
TGTGCCAGCAGCCTCCTGACAGGCCTCCCCTACGAGCAGTACTTC
CASSLLTGLPYEQYF
>.|TRBJ2-7|TRBV27|TRBD1
TGTGCCAGCAGCCACAGGGGGCTTGACTACGAGCAGTACTTC
CASSHRGLDYEQYF
>.|TRBJ1-4|TRBV27|.
TGTGCCAGCAGTTTGGGGGCGGGTAATGAAAAACTGTTTTTT
CASSLGAGNEKLFF
>.|TRBJ2-7|TRBV6-5|.
TGTGCCAGCAGCGAGACCGGACTGGGCTACGAGCAGTACTTC
CASSETGLGYEQYF
>.|TRBJ2-2|TRBV14|.
TGTGCCAGCAGCCAAGATATGAACACCGGGGAGCTGTTTTTT
CASSQDMNTGELFF
>.|TRBJ2-7|TRBV6-6|.
TGTGCCAGCAGTCCCCCTACGGGCTCCTGGGAGCAGCACTTC
CASSPPTGSWEQHF
>.|TRBJ2-3|TRBV10-3|.
TGTGCCATCAGCCACACAGATACGCAGTATTTT
CAISHTDTQYF
>.|TRBJ2-5|TRBV7-3|TRBD2
TGTGCCAGCAGCCCCGAGGTTTGGACTAGCGGGATGACCCAGTACTTC
CASSPEVWTSGMTQYF
>.|TRBJ2-1|TRBV10-1|.
TGCGCCAGCAGTGCCCTCAATGAGCAGTTCTTC
CASSALNEQFF
>.|TRBJ2-1|TRBV5-1|.
TGCGCCAGCAGCGGCAGGGGTCATGAGCAGTTCTTC
CASSGRGHEQFF
>.|TRBJ1-5|TRBV2|TRBD1
TGTGCCAGCAGTCTGGGACAGGGGAGGCATCAGCCCCAGCATTTT
CASSLGQGRHQPQHF
>.|TRBJ1-1|TRBV5-6|.
TGTGCCAGCAGCTTGCGGGGGATATCAGCTTTCTTT
CASSLRGISAFF
>.|TRBJ2-5|TRBV5-6|TRBD2
TGTGCCAGCAGCTGGACTAGCGCGGAGACCCAGTACTTC
CASSWTSAETQYF
>few|TRBJ1-5|TRBV10-2|.
TGCGCCAGCAGTGAACAACACCTTAGCAATCAGCCCCAGCATTTT
CASSEQHLSNQPQHF
>.|TRBJ2-4|TRBV21-1|.
TGTGCCAGCAGCAAAACAGAGAAAAACATTCAGTACTTC
CASSKTEKNIQYF
>.|TRBJ1-2|TRBV28|.
TGTGCCAGCAGTTTGTCCGGGGGGCGGCCGAACTATGGCTACACCTTC
CASSLSGGRPNYGYTF